Following are 9 T cell receptor beta chains from one sample sequenced in a study of post-analysis software for immune sequencing data. Study-level findings and limits: Among four or five TRBV segments more frequent in patients than controls were TRBV5-6, TRBV5-1 and TRBV20-1.

The authors incorporated unique molecular identifiers into the TCR beta cDNA libraries. One entry per CDR3 protein results from TCRdb running MiXCR on the PCR reads. The data show some 690,000 distinct CDR3 sequences, 30% seen once. These receptors lack a known antigen. The sequenced sample consisted of blood. The receptors shown here come from a girl aged 10 to 17 with multiple sclerosis.

The chain has TRBV7-2 and TRBJ1-2; possibly TRBD1 for D (6 bases). Trimming left V 5 bases short and J 10 bases short, with 14 bases between. Germline V gives CDR1 SGHTA, CDR2 FQGNSA. The CDR3 is made up of 12 amino acids. CDR3 region: CASSPMRGYYTF. CDR3 coding DNA: TGTGCCAGCAGCCCGATGAGGGGGTACTACACCTTC. Based on the CDR3 plus reference TRBV7-2 and TRBJ1-2, the full variable domain is GAGVSQSPSNKVTEKGKDVELRCDPISGHTALYWYRQSLGQGLEFLIYFQGNSAPDKSGLPSDRFSAERTGGSVSTLTIQRTQQEDSAVYLCASSPMRGYYTFGSGTRLTVV.

Worth noting for this clonotype: One end of the junction does not line up with germline, which may come from a read error. The chain has TRBV20-1 and TRBJ1-5; D not resolved. This CDR3 contains 14 residues. Per the germline V gene, CDR1 is DFQATT and CDR2 is SNEGSKA (reference sequence). CDR3 nucleotides: TGCGGTGCTAGGGTCGGCGGCAGGCGGCAGCCCCAGCATTTT. Its protein product is CGARVGGRRQPQHF.

Ten or more counts support this clonotype. The rearrangement joins TRBV6-1 to TRBJ2-3, with 7 bases matching TRBD2. Per germline, CDR1 MNHNS and CDR2 SASEGT. CDR3 length: 16 amino acids. V lost 6 bases to trimming and J lost 0 bases; unmatched junction nucleotides: 9. The CDR3, as DNA: TGTGCCAGCAGCTTTAAACTAGCGAGTAGCACAGATACGCAGTATTTT. Translated: CASSFKLASSTDTQYF.

The V and J genes are TRBV25-1 and TRBJ1-4; D is unclear. V was pared by 4 bases and J by 0 bases, with 12 bases between. CDR3 length: 16 amino acids. Germline lookup yields CDR1 MGHDK and CDR2 SYGVNS. The CDR3 DNA reads TGTGCCAGCAGTGCTCTCCGGGCTGCAACTAATGAAAAACTGTTTTTT. Its protein product is CASSALRAATNEKLFF.

V and J are TRBV5-1 and TRBJ2-2, with 7 positions matching TRBD2. Trimming took 4 bases from V and 0 from J; bases not matched to a gene: 6. There are 16 residues in the CDR3. Germline CDR1 is SGHRS and CDR2 is YFSETQ. The CDR3 sequence: CASSRGDYPNTGELFF. DNA for the CDR3: TGCGCCAGCAGCCGGGGGGACTACCCGAACACCGGGGAGCTGTTTTTT.

J is TRBJ1-3 and V is TRBV29-1, with TRBD1 matching over 8 bases. Germline V CDR1 and CDR2: SQVTM, ANQGSEA. Trimming took 4 bases from V and 0 from J; bases not matched to a gene: 2. This CDR3 contains 14 residues. CDR3 residues: CSVVRGPSGNTIYF. CDR3 DNA: TGCAGCGTTGTCAGGGGGCCCTCTGGAAACACCATATATTTT. Supplemented by reference TRBV29-1 and TRBJ1-3, the full variable domain reads SAVISQKPSRDICQRGTSLTIQCQVDSQVTMMFWYRQQPGQSLTLIATANQGSEATYESGFVIDKFPISRPNLTFSTLTVSNMSPEDSSIYLCSVVRGPSGNTIYFGEGSWLTVV.

This clonotype was found many times. The chain has TRBV7-7 and TRBJ2-5, with a possible D match to TRBD2 (6 bases). CDR3 size: 17 residues. Germline-derived CDR1 and CDR2 are SSHAT and FNYEAQ (reference sequence). V lost 5 bases, J lost 2 bases, and 21 bases lay in between. CDR3 bases: TGTGCCAGCAGCCTCGACCCAGCGGGCCCGAGGCAAGAGACCCAGTACTTC. This sequence encodes CASSLDPAGPRQETQYF.

This clonotype was counted a single time. The chain employs TRBV7-9 and TRBJ1-1, with D tentatively TRBD1 (5 bases). Trimming took off 4 bases at V and 3 bases at J, with 12 bases between the two ends. There are 14 residues in the CDR3. Germline lookup yields CDR1 SEHNR and CDR2 FQNEAQ (reference sequence). The CDR3 reads CASSSAGAHTEAFF. In DNA, the CDR3 is TGTGCCAGCAGCTCAGCCGGGGCACACACTGAAGCTTTCTTT.

This chain connects TRBV20-1 to TRBJ1-6; D might be TRBD1 (6 bases). Trimming left V 3 bases short and J 0 bases short, with 15 bases between. The CDR3 covers 17 residues. Per germline, CDR1 DFQATT and CDR2 SNEGSKA (reference sequence). This CDR3 is CSASRGPTSSYNSPLHF. Written as DNA, the CDR3 is TGCAGTGCTAGCAGGGGTCCAACCAGCTCCTATAATTCACCCCTCCACTTT.